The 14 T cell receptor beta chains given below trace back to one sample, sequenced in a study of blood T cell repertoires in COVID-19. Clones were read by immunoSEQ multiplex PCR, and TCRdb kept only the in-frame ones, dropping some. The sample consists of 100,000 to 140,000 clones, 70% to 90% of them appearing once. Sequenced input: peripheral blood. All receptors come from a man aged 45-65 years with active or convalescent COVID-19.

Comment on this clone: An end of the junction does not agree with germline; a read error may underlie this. The CDR3: CASSSTGAYRYTF. In DNA form, the CDR3 reads TGTGCCAGCAGTTCGACAGGGGCCTATCGCTACACCTTC. This rearrangement joins TRBV6-5 to TRBJ1-2; 8 bases line up with TRBD1. There are 13 residues in the CDR3. Germline V lookup: CDR1 MNHEY, CDR2 SVGAGI.

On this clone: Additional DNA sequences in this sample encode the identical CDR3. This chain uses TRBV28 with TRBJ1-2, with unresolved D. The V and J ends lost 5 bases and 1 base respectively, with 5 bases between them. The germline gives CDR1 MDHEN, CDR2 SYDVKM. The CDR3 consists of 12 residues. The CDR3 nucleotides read TGTGCCAGCAGTCTTCTTAACTATGGCTACACCTTC. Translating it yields CASSLLNYGYTF.

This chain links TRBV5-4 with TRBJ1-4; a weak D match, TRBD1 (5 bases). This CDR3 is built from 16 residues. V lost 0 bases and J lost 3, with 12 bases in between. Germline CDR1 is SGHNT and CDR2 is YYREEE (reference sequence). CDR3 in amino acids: CASSLASGGPNEKLFF. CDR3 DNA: TGTGCCAGCAGCTTGGCCTCCGGGGGTCCTAATGAAAAACTGTTTTTT.

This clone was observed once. CDR3 in amino acids: CASSTRGRGAGQPQHF. The DNA for the CDR3 is TGTGCCAGCAGTACCCGTGGACGGGGGGCCGGTCAGCCCCAGCATTTT. This chain connects TRBV6-2 or TRBV6-3 to TRBJ1-5; D may be TRBD1 (6 bases). Germline CDR1 MNHEY, CDR2 SVGEGT. This CDR3 region has 16 residues. The ends were cut back, 5 bases at V and 6 bases at J, with 20 bases in the middle.

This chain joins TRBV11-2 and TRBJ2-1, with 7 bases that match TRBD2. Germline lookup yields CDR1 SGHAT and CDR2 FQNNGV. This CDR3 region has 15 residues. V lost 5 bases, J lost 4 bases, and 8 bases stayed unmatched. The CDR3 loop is CASSGGTGLYNEQFF. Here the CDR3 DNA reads TGTGCCAGCAGCGGGGGGACGGGACTATACAATGAGCAGTTCTTC.

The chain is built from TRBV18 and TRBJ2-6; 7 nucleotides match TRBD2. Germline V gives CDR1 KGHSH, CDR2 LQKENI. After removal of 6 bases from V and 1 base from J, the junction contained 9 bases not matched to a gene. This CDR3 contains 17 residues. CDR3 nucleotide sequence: TGTGCCAGCTCGAGAGCGGGGCAGACTTCTGGGGCCAACGTCCTGACTTTC. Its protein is CASSRAGQTSGANVLTF.

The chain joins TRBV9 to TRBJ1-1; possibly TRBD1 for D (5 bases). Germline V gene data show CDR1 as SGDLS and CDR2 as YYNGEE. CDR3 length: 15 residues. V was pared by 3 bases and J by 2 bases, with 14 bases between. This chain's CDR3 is CASSAGGDPNTEAFF. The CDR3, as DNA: TGTGCCAGCAGCGCGGGGGGGGACCCCAACACTGAAGCTTTCTTT.

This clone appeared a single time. CDR3 DNA sequence: TGTGCCAGCAGTGAAATTAGCGGGAGGGCACATGAGCAGTTCTTC. Its translation: CASSEISGRAHEQFF. J is TRBJ2-1 and V is TRBV25-1, with 11 bases fitting TRBD2. The CDR3 is 15 amino acids. The junction had 5 bases not matched to a gene; V was cut back by 2 bases and J by 8 bases. CDR1 and CDR2 (germline): MGHDK, SYGVNS. The complete variable domain, with remaining parts taken from reference TRBV25-1 and TRBJ2-1, reads EADIYQTPRYLVIGTGKKITLECSQTMGHDKMYWYQQDPGMELHLIHYSYGVNSTEKGDLSSESTVSRIRTEHFPLTLESARPSHTSQYLCASSEISGRAHEQFFGPGTRLTVL.

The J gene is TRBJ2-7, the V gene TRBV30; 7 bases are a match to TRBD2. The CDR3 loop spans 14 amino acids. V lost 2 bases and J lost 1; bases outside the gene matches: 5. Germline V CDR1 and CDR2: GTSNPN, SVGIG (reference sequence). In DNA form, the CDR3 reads TGTGCCTGGAGTTTCCTAGCGGAGTCCTACGAGCAGTACTTC. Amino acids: CAWSFLAESYEQYF. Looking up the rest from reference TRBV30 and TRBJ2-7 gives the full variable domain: SQTIHQWPATLVQPVGSPLSLECTVEGTSNPNLYWYRQAAGRGLQLLFYSVGIGQISSEVPQNLSASRPQDRQFILSSKKLLLSDSGFYLCAWSFLAESYEQYFGPGTRLTVT.

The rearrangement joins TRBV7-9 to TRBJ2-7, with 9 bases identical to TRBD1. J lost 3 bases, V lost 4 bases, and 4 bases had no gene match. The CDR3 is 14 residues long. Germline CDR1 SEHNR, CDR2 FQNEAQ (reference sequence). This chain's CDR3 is CASSSGTGSYEQYF. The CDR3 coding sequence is TGTGCCAGCAGCTCGGGGACAGGGAGCTACGAGCAGTACTTC.

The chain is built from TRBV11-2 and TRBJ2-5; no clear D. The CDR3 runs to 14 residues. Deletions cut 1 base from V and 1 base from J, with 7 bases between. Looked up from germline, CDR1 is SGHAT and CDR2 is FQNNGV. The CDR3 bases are TGTGCCAGCAGCTTAGTGTTATTCCAAGAGACCCAGTACTTC. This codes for CASSLVLFQETQYF.

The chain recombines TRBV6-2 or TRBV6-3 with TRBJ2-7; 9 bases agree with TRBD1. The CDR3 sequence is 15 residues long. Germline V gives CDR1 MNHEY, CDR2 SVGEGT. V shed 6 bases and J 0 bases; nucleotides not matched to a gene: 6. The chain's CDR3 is CASSLTGGFSYEQYF. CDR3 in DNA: TGTGCCAGCAGCCTCACAGGGGGCTTCTCCTACGAGCAGTACTTC.

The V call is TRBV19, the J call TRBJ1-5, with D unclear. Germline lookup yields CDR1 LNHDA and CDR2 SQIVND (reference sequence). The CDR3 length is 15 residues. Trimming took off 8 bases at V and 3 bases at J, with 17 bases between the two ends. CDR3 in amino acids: CASESYGGHNQPQHF. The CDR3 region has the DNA TGTGCCAGTGAGTCGTATGGAGGTCACAATCAGCCCCAGCATTTT.

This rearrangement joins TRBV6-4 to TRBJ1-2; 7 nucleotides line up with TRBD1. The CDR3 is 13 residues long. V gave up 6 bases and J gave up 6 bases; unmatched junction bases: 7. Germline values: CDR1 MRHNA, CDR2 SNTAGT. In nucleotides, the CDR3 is TGTGCCAGCAGCGCAAGACAGGGCGATGGCTACACCTTC. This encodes CASSARQGDGYTF.